The entry below gives a single T cell receptor (beta chain) sequence along with its context. Its binding antigen is unknown. This likely came from a read error, as a far larger clone is one base away. The time point label on this specimen signifies: newly diagnosed GD, antithyroid drugs for less than 3 months. For both TCR sequencing and RNA sequencing, RNA was extracted from PBMCs in TRIzol. The diagnosis of Graves' disease followed American Thyroid Association guidelines. The patients came from an endocrinology department in Xi'an, China. Each patient gave approximately 9.7 milliliters of peripheral blood, collected in an EDTA anticoagulant tube. Ficoll Paque Plus density gradient separation was used to isolate PBMCs, and no further T cell sorting was performed. RNA quality was checked with an Agilent 2100 Bioanalyzer and agarose gel, and concentration with a NanoDrop 2000. Libraries came from multiplex PCR. Data came from an Illumina HiSeq 4000. CDR3 regions were amplified by Arm-PCR with iRepertoire HTBI primers to construct TCR beta libraries. Before sequencing, the PCR products underwent gel purification. The paper's data handling went like this. Across samples, about 64 TRBV and 13 to 15 TRBJ segments were identified and used for gene usage analysis of CDR3 amino acid clonotypes. COPE and FqMerger were used to merge the filtered high-quality paired reads into contigs. BLAST was used to align contigs to the IMGT TRBV, TRBD and TRBJ reference genes, and CDR3 was defined following IMGT. Any clonotype with a frequency above 0.1% was classified as a highly expanded clone. Repertoire diversity was measured by Shannon entropy, and V-J evenness by the Gini coefficient. Clonotypes shared by more than one individual were considered public. TCRdb passed the public sequencing reads through fastp at Q25 and MiXCR, retaining productive beta sequences. CDR3 protein sequences are deduplicated, and each keeps its most common genes and DNA. TCRdb's processing, not the authors', yielded these V and J calls. Recorded for this sample are some 230,000 distinct CDR3 sequences; around 16% of them occurred a single time. In total, the top ten clones hold roughly 23% of the sample.

CDR1 and CDR2, looked up from the germline V gene (reference sequence), are SEHNR and FQNEAQ. The cysteine opens and the phenylalanine closes a CDR3 of 19 amino acids. Only the CDR3 DNA stays, 57 bases, in frame from base 1. The source of the sample is a study of regulatory T cells in long-lasting Graves disease (dated by TCRdb to the early 2020s). At the level of the whole study: In the newly diagnosed Graves' disease group, patients had been taking antithyroid drugs for less than 3 months. Patients with persistent Graves' disease were compared with patients with newly diagnosed Graves' disease using TCR sequencing and RNA sequencing of peripheral blood. The study took place in China and was registered as a clinical trial. A total of some 35 samples underwent TCR sequencing, from 13 patients with persistent Graves' disease and some 20 patients with newly diagnosed Graves' disease.

The full study reports these points: Persistent Graves' disease patients showed lower TCR Shannon entropy and fewer highly expanded clones than newly diagnosed patients, suggesting clonal expansion. Sequencing and analysis were restricted to the TCR beta chain. Patients with persistent disease shared more public clonotypes (around 2,700) than newly diagnosed patients did (966). Only peripheral blood was studied, because thyroid tissue, the primary lesion, was inaccessible. Persistent disease showed preferential use of TRBV28, TRBJ1-2 and TRBJ2-5, whereas newly diagnosed disease favored TRBV20-1 and TRBJ2-1. The authors noted that the small sample size was a limitation that may lower accuracy.

The sequencing here drew on peripheral blood mononuclear cells (PBMCs), taken at new diagnosis, from a patient treated with antithyroid drugs. The clonotype originates from a female donor with Graves disease. The sequence links TRBV7-9 to TRBJ2-2; a tentative D match to TRBD2 spans 5 bases. The CDR3 here reads CTSSLDRRLQRRNTGELFF. In nucleotide form, the sequence is TGTACCAGCAGCTTAGATCGGCGCCTTCAGCGGAGGAACACCGGGGAGCTGTTTTTT.